This T cell receptor (beta chain) was found in a study of human T cells and chemical hapten exposure. Study background: Sensitization was performed using 2% DPC on a roughly 2 cm by roughly 2 cm upper inner arm skin site. Patches with 0.01% DPC went on the upper back, and the tests were read at 6 days. General study findings and limits: Unchanged with DPC sensitization were TCRs above 1 in 1000 frequency.

On this clonotype itself: Its cognate antigen is unknown.

As for time point: patch test 1, 2 weeks after DPC sensitization. The treatment is: therapeutic diphenylcyclopropenone sensitization with weekly scalp DPC. The library gave individual cDNA molecules unique molecular identifiers. TCRdb independently ran MiXCR on the RACE reads; one entry per CDR3 protein. This sample yields fewer than 500,000 distinct CDR3 sequences, of which around 5% are seen a single time; approximately 2.3% belongs to the top ten. The CDR3 has 16 amino acids. Germline loops: CDR1 SGHAT, CDR2 FQDESV (reference sequence). The germline V and J ends were trimmed by 5 bases and 8 bases, with 21 bases remaining between them.

This sample comprised whole blood, obtained in connection with sensitization to the hapten diphenylcyclopropenone (DPC). The chain joins TRBV11-1 to TRBJ1-4; D uncertain. The sequence derives from a woman aged 45-60 years with alopecia areata. Some clones in this sample may be carry-over from other donors' samples. In nucleotides, the CDR3 is TGTGCCAGCAGCCCCGGCGACCGGGCCCAAGGGGAAAAACTGTTTTTT. Protein: CASSPGDRAQGEKLFF.